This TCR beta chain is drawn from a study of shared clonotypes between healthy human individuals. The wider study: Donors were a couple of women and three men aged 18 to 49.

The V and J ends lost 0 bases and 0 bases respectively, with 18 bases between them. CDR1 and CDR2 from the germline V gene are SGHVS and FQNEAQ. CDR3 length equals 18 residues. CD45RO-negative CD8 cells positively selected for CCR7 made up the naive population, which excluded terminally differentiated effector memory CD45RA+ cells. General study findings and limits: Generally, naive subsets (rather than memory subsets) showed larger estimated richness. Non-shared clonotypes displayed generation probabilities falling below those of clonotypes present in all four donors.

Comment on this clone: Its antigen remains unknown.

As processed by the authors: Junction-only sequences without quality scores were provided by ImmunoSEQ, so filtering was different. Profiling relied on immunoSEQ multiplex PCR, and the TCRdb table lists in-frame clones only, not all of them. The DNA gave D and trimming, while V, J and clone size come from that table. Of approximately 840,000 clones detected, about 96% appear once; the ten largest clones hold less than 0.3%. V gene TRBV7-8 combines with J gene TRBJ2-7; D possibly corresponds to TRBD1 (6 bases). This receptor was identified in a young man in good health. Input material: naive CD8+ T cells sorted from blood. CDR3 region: CASSLAGVSGHSSYEQYF. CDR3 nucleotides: TGTGCCAGCAGCTTAGCGGGGGTGTCGGGACACAGCTCCTACGAGCAGTACTTC.